These 18 T cell receptor beta chains originate from one sample sequenced in a study of blood T cell repertoires in COVID-19. Generated by immunoSEQ multiplex PCR, the TCRdb table keeps only in-frame clones and is missing some. There are approximately 150,000 clones in the sample; 87% occur only once, and over 8.5% lies in the top ten. Sequencing was performed on peripheral blood. These TCRs come from a woman aged 45-60 years with active or convalescent COVID-19.

This clone has a handful of counts. The chain joins TRBV7-2 to TRBJ1-1; D remains ambiguous. CDR3 length: 13 amino acids. Germline CDR1 reads SGHTA; CDR2 reads FQGNSA. V lost 10 bases to trimming and J lost 4 bases, with 16 bases between them. This CDR3 is CATAGSGITEAFF. The CDR3 nucleotides read TGTGCCACCGCAGGATCGGGAATCACTGAAGCTTTCTTT.

This clone came up once. V is TRBV5-4 and J is TRBJ2-2; TRBD2 aligns across 7 bases. V gave up 3 bases and J gave up 4 bases; unmatched junction bases: 9. The CDR3 contains 16 residues. CDR1 SGHNT and CDR2 YYREEE come from the germline V gene (reference sequence). The CDR3 sequence is CASSSSGLVLTGELFF. The CDR3 coding sequence is TGTGCCAGCAGCTCCTCCGGACTAGTTCTCACCGGGGAGCTGTTTTTT. Based on the CDR3 plus reference TRBV5-4 and TRBJ2-2, the full variable domain is ETGVTQSPTHLIKTRGQQVTLRCSSQSGHNTVSWYQQALGQGPQFIFQYYREEENGRGNFPPRFSGLQFPNYSSELNVNALELDDSALYLCASSSSGLVLTGELFFGEGSRLTVL.

The chain joins TRBV30 to TRBJ1-1; 11 positions match TRBD1. The CDR3 is 13 residues long. Germline assignment: CDR1 GTSNPN and CDR2 SVGIG (reference sequence). V lost 5 bases and J lost 5; bases outside the gene matches: 4. Written as DNA, the CDR3 is TGTGCCTGGGGACAGGGGGCTGAGACTGAAGCTTTCTTT. Translated: CAWGQGAETEAFF.

The chain uses TRBV15 and TRBJ2-1, with D tentatively TRBD2 (5 bases). CDR1 LNHNV and CDR2 YYDKDF come from the germline V gene (reference sequence). There are 16 residues in the CDR3. The V end lost 0 bases, the J end lost 2 bases, and 11 bases lay between the germline ends. The CDR3 loop reads CATSRDWEIPYNEQFF. DNA for the CDR3: TGTGCCACCAGCAGAGATTGGGAGATACCCTACAATGAGCAGTTCTTC.

This chain links TRBV28 with TRBJ1-5, with 7 bases identical to TRBD1. V was pared by 10 bases and J by 4 bases, with 7 bases of the junction left unmatched. Germline V gives CDR1 MDHEN, CDR2 SYDVKM. The CDR3 consists of 13 residues. The CDR3 bases are TGTGCCATGGGGGACAGAAGTAATCAGCCCCAGCATTTT. This codes for CAMGDRSNQPQHF.

The rearrangement joins TRBV9 to TRBJ2-1, with 8 bases matching TRBD2. From germline, CDR1 is SGDLS and CDR2 YYNGEE. V was clipped by 0 bases and J by 9 bases; unmatched bases: 11. The CDR3 is made up of 16 amino acids. The CDR3 spells CASSVATSGGVSEQFF. CDR3 in DNA: TGTGCCAGCAGCGTAGCTACAAGCGGGGGAGTGAGTGAGCAGTTCTTC.

V gene TRBV2 combines with J gene TRBJ2-7; D not certain. In germline, CDR1 is SNHLY, CDR2 FYNNEI. V lost 8 bases, J lost 1 base, and 9 bases lay in between. The CDR3 runs 12 residues. This CDR3 reads CASHGTSYEQYF. The CDR3 DNA reads TGTGCCAGCCATGGCACGTCCTACGAGCAGTACTTC.

The rearrangement joins TRBV19 to TRBJ2-1; no definite D call. Deletions cut 2 bases from V and 5 bases from J, with 7 bases between. CDR3 length: 13 residues. The V gene's germline CDR1 is LNHDA and CDR2 SQIVND (reference sequence). This CDR3 is CASSISINNEQFF. CDR3 nucleotides: TGTGCCAGTAGTATATCTATCAACAATGAGCAGTTCTTC. Complete variable domain (other parts from reference TRBV19 and TRBJ2-1): DGGITQSPKYLFRKEGQNVTLSCEQNLNHDAMYWYRQDPGQGLRLIYYSQIVNDFQKGDIAEGYSVSREKKESFPLTVTSAQKNPTAFYLCASSISINNEQFFGPGTRLTVL.

V gene TRBV30 combines with J gene TRBJ1-2, with D possibly matching TRBD1 (6 bases). The CDR3 extends over 16 amino acids. V was trimmed by 2 bases and J by 4 bases, leaving 20 bases between them. From germline, CDR1 is GTSNPN and CDR2 SVGIG (reference sequence). CDR3 sequence reads: CAWSIISGATVYGYTF. CDR3 DNA sequence: TGTGCCTGGAGTATAATCTCAGGGGCCACCGTCTATGGCTACACCTTC.

This clone was picked up a small number of times. CDR3 in DNA: TGTGCCAGCAGCCAAGATCGGCGCAGGTTACAGAACACTGAAGCTTTCTTT. It translates to CASSQDRRRLQNTEAFF. This chain joins TRBV4-2 and TRBJ1-1; D call uncertain. This CDR3 has 17 amino acids. Germline CDR1 LGHNA, CDR2 YNFKEQ. The ends were cut back, 0 bases at V and 1 base at J, with 15 bases in the middle.

The CDR3 reads CASSTGTGAYGYTF. Here the CDR3 DNA reads TGCGCCAGCAGTACCGGGACAGGGGCCTATGGCTACACCTTC. The chain employs TRBV4-1 and TRBJ1-2; 10 bases agree with TRBD1. There are 14 residues in the CDR3. The germline CDR1 and CDR2 sequences are MGHRA and YSYEKL. J gave up 4 bases and V 6 bases, and 5 bases lay outside the gene matches.

The genes are TRBV4-3 and TRBJ2-3; D might be TRBD2 (6 bases). The germline V gene encodes CDR1 LGHNA and CDR2 YSLEER. V was pared by 0 bases and J by 4 bases, with 11 bases between. The CDR3 covers 15 residues. CDR3 bases: TGCGCCAGCAGCCAAGATCTAGCGAGTGCAGATACGCAGTATTTT. Its protein product is CASSQDLASADTQYF.

CDR3 sequence (DNA): TGTGCCAGCTCGCCCACAGGGGGCGCTTCCTACGAGCAGTACTTC. It is translated as CASSPTGGASYEQYF. The rearrangement uses TRBV18 and TRBJ2-7; 9 bases match TRBD1. Per germline, CDR1 KGHSH and CDR2 LQKENI. With 6 bases clipped from V and 1 base from J, the junction kept 7 bases outside the gene matches. The CDR3 contains 15 residues.

This chain's CDR3 is CASSYRSRVHYGYTF. The CDR3 region has the DNA TGTGCCAGCAGTTATCGGAGCAGGGTTCACTATGGCTACACCTTC. The chain links TRBV6-5 to TRBJ1-2; maybe TRBD1 (5 bases). This CDR3 comprises 15 residues. The V gene's germline CDR1 is MNHEY and CDR2 SVGAGI. V gave up 3 bases and J gave up 3 bases, with 14 bases separating them.

This clone was seen a handful of times. The chain links TRBV15 to TRBJ1-2, with D maybe TRBD1 (5 bases). The CDR3 has 14 residues. Trimming removed 5 bases at V and 8 bases at J, with 18 bases between. Germline-derived CDR1 and CDR2 are LNHNV and YYDKDF (reference sequence). The CDR3 coding sequence is TGTGCCACCAGCGGGGCGGGGGGGATTCAGGGCTACACCTTC. Translating it yields CATSGAGGIQGYTF.

Only one count was recorded for this clone. V is TRBV6-5 and J is TRBJ2-1, with D possibly being TRBD2 (7 bases). V was pared by 8 bases and J by 10 bases, with 21 bases between. The CDR3 spans 14 residues. Germline-derived CDR1 and CDR2 are MNHEY and SVGAGI. The CDR3 loop is CASESLRTRGEQFF. The CDR3 DNA is TGTGCCAGCGAAAGTCTTCGGACTAGGGGGGAGCAGTTCTTC.

CDR3 sequence: CASSEAGRNQPQHF. The CDR3 DNA reads as TGTGCCAGCAGTGAAGCGGGCAGGAATCAGCCCCAGCATTTT. The chain links TRBV2 to TRBJ1-5, with D uncertain. The CDR3 has 14 amino acids. Trimming stripped 0 bases from V and 4 bases from J, with 7 bases between. The germline V gene has CDR1 SNHLY and CDR2 FYNNEI.

This clone is a singleton in its sample. V gene TRBV4-3 combines with J gene TRBJ2-3; 7 bases are a match to TRBD2. The CDR3 consists of 17 residues. The V segment lost 0 bases and the J segment 6 bases; nucleotides outside the gene matches: 12. CDR1 and CDR2 from the germline V gene are LGHNA and YSLEER. The CDR3 sequence is CASSQDTPAGRMDTQYF. The CDR3 DNA is TGCGCCAGCAGCCAAGATACGCCAGCGGGAAGGATGGATACGCAGTATTTT.